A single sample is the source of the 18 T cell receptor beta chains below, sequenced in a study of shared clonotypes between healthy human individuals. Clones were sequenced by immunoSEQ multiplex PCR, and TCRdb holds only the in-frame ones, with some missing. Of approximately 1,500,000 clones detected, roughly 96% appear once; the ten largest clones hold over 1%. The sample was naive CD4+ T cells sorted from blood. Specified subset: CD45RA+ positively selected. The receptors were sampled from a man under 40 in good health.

CDR3 sequence (DNA): TGTGCCAGCAGCGTAGGAGCCTCGGGGAACCACTATGGCTACACCTTC. This sequence encodes CASSVGASGNHYGYTF. The chain employs TRBV9 and TRBJ1-2; D is unclear. Trimming removed 0 bases at V and 3 bases at J, with 15 bases between. CDR3 size: 16 residues. Looked up from germline, CDR1 is SGDLS and CDR2 is YYNGEE.

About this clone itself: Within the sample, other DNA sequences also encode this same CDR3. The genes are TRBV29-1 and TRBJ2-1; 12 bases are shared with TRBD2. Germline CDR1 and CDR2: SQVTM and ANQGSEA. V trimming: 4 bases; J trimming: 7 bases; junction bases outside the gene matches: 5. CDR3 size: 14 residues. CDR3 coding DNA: TGCAGCGTTGGACTAGCGGGAGCCGGTAATGAGCAGTTCTTC. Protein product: CSVGLAGAGNEQFF.

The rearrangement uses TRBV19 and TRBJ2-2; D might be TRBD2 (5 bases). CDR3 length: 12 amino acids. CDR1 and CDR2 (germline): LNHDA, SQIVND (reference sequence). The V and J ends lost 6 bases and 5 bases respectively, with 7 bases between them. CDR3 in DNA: TGTGCCAGTAGGAGGGTGACCGGGGAGCTGTTTTTT. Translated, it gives CASRRVTGELFF. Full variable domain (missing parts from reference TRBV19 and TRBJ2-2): DGGITQSPKYLFRKEGQNVTLSCEQNLNHDAMYWYRQDPGQGLRLIYYSQIVNDFQKGDIAEGYSVSREKKESFPLTVTSAQKNPTAFYLCASRRVTGELFFGEGSRLTVL.

CDR3: CASSRSSVLGLARLNEQFF. CDR3 coding DNA: TGTGCCAGCAGTCGCTCGTCGGTCCTGGGACTAGCAAGGCTCAATGAGCAGTTCTTC. The V call is TRBV14, the J call TRBJ2-1; TRBD2 matches at 9 bases. The V gene's germline CDR1 is SGHDN and CDR2 FVKESK. The CDR3 runs 19 residues. The J segment lost 6 bases and the V segment lost 6 bases, leaving 21 bases of the junction unmatched.

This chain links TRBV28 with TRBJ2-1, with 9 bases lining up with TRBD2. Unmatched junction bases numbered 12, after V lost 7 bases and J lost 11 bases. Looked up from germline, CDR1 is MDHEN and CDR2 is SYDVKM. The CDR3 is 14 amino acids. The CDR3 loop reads CASINPGLAGKQFF. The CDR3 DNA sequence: TGTGCCAGCATCAACCCGGGACTAGCAGGGAAGCAGTTCTTC.

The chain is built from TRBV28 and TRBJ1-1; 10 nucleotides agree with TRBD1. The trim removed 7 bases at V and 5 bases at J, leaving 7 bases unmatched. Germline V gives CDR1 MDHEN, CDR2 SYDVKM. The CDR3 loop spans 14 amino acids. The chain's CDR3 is CASIRQGAWTEAFF. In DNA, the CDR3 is TGTGCCAGCATTCGACAGGGGGCTTGGACTGAAGCTTTCTTT.

The DNA for the CDR3 is TGTGCCAGCAGTGGACCGGCCGGGACAGGGTTGTACGAGCAGTACTTC. This gives the protein CASSGPAGTGLYEQYF. The chain uses TRBV6-1 and TRBJ2-7; 9 positions match TRBD1. CDR1 and CDR2 from the germline V gene are MNHNS and SASEGT. The CDR3 consists of 16 residues. V dropped 4 bases and J dropped 4; count of bases not matched to a gene: 11.

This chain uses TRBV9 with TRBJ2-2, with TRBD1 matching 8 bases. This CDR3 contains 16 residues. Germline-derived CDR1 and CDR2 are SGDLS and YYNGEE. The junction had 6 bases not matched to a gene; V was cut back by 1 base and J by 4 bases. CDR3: CASSVHDRGVTGELFF. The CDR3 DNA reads TGTGCCAGCAGCGTACATGACAGGGGTGTCACCGGGGAGCTGTTTTTT.

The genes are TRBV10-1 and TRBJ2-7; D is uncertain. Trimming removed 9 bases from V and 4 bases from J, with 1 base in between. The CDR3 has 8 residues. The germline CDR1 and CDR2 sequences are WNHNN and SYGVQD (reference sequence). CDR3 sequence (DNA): TGCGCCAGATACGAGCAGTACTTC. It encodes CARYEQYF.

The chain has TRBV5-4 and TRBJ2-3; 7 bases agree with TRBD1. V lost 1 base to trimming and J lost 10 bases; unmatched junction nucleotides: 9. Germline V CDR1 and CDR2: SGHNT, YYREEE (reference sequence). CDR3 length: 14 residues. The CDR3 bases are TGTGCCAGCAGCTTGCCCAAACTGACAGGGTCGCAGTATTTT. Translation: CASSLPKLTGSQYF. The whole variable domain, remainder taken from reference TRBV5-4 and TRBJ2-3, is ETGVTQSPTHLIKTRGQQVTLRCSSQSGHNTVSWYQQALGQGPQFIFQYYREEENGRGNFPPRFSGLQFPNYSSELNVNALELDDSALYLCASSLPKLTGSQYFGPGTRLTVL.

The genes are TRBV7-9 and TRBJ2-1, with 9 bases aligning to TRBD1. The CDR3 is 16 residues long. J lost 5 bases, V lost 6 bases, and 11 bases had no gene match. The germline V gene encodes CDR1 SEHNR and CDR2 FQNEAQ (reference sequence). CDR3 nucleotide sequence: TGTGCCAGCAGATACAACCCCGGGACAGGGAACAATGAGCAGTTCTTC. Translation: CASRYNPGTGNNEQFF.

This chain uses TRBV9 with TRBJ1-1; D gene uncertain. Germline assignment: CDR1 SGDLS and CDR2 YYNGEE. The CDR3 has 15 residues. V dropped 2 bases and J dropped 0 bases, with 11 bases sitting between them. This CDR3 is CASSVIGGMNTEAFF. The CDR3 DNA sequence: TGTGCCAGCAGCGTTATCGGCGGGATGAACACTGAAGCTTTCTTT.

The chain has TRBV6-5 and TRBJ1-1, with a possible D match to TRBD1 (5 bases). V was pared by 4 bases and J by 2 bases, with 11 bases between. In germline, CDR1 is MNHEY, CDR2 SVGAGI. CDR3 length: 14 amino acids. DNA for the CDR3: TGTGCCAGCAGTTCCCGGACACGTAACACTGAAGCTTTCTTT. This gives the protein CASSSRTRNTEAFF.

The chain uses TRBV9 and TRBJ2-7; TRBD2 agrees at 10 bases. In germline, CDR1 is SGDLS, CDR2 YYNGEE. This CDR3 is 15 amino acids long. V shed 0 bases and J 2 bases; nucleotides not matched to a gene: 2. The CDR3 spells CASSVDSGRTYEQYF. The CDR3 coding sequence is TGTGCCAGCAGCGTAGATAGCGGGAGGACCTACGAGCAGTACTTC.

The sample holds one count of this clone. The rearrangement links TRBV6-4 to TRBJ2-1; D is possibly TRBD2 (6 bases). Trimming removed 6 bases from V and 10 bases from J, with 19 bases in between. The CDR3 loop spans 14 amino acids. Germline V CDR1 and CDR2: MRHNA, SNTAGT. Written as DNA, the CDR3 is TGTGCCAGCAGCCCACTGCCGGGCGCGGGGGAGCAGTTCTTC. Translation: CASSPLPGAGEQFF.

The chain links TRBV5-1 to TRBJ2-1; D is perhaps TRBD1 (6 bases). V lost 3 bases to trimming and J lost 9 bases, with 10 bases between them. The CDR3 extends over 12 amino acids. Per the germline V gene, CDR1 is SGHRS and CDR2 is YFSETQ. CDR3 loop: CASSSLGGEQFF. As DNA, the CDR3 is TGCGCCAGCAGCTCATTAGGGGGTGAGCAGTTCTTC.

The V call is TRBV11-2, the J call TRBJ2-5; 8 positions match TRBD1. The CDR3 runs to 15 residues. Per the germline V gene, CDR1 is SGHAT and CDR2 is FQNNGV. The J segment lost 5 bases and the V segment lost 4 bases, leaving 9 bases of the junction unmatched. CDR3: CASSYDRGLGETQYF. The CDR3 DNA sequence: TGTGCCAGCAGCTACGACAGGGGCCTAGGTGAGACCCAGTACTTC.

The CDR3 region is CASSPGTTENYGYTF. In nucleotides, the CDR3 is TGCGCCAGCAGCCCCGGGACAACAGAAAATTATGGCTACACCTTC. The genes are TRBV5-1 and TRBJ1-2; D perhaps matches TRBD1 (6 bases). The CDR3 consists of 15 residues. Trimming removed 4 bases at V and 5 bases at J, with 18 bases between. Germline-derived CDR1 and CDR2 are SGHRS and YFSETQ.